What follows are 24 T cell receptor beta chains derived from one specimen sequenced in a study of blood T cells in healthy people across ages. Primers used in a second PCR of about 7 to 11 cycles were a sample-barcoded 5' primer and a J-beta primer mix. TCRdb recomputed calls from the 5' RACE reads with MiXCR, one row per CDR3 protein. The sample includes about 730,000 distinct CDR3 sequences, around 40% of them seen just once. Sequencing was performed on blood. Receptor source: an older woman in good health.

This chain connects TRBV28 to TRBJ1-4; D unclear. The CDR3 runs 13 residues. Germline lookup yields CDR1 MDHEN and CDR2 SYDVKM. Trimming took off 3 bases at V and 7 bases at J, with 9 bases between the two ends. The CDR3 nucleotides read TGTGCCAGCAGTTTCGGAGGAGGTGAAAAACTGTTTTTT. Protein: CASSFGGGEKLFF.

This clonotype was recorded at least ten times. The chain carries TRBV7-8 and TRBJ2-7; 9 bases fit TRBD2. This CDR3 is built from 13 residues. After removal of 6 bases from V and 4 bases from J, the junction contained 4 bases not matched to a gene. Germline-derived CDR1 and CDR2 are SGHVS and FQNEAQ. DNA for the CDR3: TGTGCCAGCAGGACAAGCGGGAGGTACGAGCAGTACTTC. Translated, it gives CASRTSGRYEQYF.

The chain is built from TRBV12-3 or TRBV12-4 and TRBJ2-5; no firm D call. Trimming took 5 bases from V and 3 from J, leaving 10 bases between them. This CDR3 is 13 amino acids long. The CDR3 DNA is TGTGCCAGCAGTGCGACAACAGAAGAGACCCAGTACTTC. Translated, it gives CASSATTEETQYF.

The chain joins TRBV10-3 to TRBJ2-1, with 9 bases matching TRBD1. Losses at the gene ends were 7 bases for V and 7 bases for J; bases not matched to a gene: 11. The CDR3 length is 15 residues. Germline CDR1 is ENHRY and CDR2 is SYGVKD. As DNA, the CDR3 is TGTGCCATCATGCCCGATGGACAGGGGTGGAATGAGCAGTTCTTC. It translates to CAIMPDGQGWNEQFF.

CDR3 sequence (DNA): TGTGCCAGCTCGGGACAGGGTTTACAAGAGACCCAGTACTTC. This encodes CASSGQGLQETQYF. The chain carries TRBV2 and TRBJ2-5, with TRBD1 identical over 9 bases. With 8 bases clipped from V and 2 bases from J, the junction kept 6 bases outside the gene matches. The germline CDR1 and CDR2 sequences are SNHLY and FYNNEI. The CDR3 is 14 amino acids.

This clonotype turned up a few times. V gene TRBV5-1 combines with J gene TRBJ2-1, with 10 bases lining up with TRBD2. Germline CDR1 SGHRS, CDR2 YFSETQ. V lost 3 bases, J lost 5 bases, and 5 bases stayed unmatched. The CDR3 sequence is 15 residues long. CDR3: CASSSGAGGNNEQFF. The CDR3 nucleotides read TGCGCCAGCAGCTCGGGAGCGGGGGGGAACAATGAGCAGTTCTTC.

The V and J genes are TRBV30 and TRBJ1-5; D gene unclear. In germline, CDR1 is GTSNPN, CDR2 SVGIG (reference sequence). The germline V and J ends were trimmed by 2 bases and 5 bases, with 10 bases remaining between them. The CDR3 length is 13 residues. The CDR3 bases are TGTGCCTGGAGTTACGGGCTGGATCAGCCCCAGCATTTT. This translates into CAWSYGLDQPQHF.

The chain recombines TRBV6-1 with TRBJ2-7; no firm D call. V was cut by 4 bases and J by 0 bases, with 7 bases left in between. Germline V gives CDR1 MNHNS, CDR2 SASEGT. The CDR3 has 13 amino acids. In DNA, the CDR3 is TGTGCCAGCAGTGGGGCGGACTCCTACGAGCAGTACTTC. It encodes CASSGADSYEQYF.

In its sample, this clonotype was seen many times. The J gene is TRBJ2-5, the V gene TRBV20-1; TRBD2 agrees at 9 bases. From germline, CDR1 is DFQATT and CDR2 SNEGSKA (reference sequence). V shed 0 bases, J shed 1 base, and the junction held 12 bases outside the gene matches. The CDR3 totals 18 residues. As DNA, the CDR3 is TGCAGTGCTAGAGATCCGCGGCTAGCGGGGCCTACCCAAGAGACCCAGTACTTC. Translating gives CSARDPRLAGPTQETQYF.

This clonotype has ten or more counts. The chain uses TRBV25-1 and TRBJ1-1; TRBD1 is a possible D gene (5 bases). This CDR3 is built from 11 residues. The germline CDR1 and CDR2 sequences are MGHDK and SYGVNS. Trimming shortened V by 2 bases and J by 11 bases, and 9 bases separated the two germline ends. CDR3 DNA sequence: TGTGCCAGCAGTGAAATCGGGGGGGCTTTCTTT. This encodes CASSEIGGAFF.

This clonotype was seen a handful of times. The CDR3 protein is CASSLVGGAGTDTQYF. The CDR3 DNA is TGCGCCAGCAGCTTGGTCGGGGGCGCGGGCACAGATACGCAGTATTTT. This chain uses TRBV5-1 with TRBJ2-3; D may match TRBD1 or TRBD2 (6 bases each). The CDR3 has 16 amino acids. CDR1 is SGHRS and CDR2 is YFSETQ in the germline V gene. Trimming pared 0 bases from V and 1 base from J, leaving 12 bases between.

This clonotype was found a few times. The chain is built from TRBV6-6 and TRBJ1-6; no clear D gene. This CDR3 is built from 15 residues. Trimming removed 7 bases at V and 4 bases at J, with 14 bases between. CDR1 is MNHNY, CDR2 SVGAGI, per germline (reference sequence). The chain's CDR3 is CASMTHGVYNSPLHF. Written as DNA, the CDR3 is TGTGCCAGCATGACCCATGGGGTATATAATTCACCCCTCCACTTT.

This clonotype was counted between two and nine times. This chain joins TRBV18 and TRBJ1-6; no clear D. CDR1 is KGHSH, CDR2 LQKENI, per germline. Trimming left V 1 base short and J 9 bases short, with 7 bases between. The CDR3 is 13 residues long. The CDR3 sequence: CASSPLESSPLHF. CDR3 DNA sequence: TGTGCCAGCTCACCACTTGAGAGTTCACCCCTCCACTTT.

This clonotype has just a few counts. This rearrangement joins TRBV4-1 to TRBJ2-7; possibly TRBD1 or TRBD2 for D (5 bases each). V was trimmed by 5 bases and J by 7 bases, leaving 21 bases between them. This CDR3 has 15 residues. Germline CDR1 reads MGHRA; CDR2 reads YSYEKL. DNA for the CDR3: TGCGCCAGCAGCACTCAGGGAGAAGACTACAATGAGCAGTACTTC. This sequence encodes CASSTQGEDYNEQYF.

The CDR3 loop is CASRPAPFGGAYNEQFF. Written as DNA, the CDR3 is TGTGCCAGCAGGCCTGCCCCCTTCGGGGGGGCTTACAATGAGCAGTTCTTC. V usage is TRBV7-3 and J usage is TRBJ2-1; the match to TRBD2 covers 8 bases. The CDR3 runs to 17 residues. J was trimmed by 4 bases and V by 6 bases; bases with no gene match: 14. Germline CDR1 is SGHTA and CDR2 is FQGTGA.

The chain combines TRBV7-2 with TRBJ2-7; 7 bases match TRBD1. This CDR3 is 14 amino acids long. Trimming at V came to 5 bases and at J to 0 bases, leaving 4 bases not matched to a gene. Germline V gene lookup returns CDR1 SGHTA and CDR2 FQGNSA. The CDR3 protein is CASSADRSSYEQYF. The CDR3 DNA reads TGTGCCAGCAGCGCGGACAGGAGCTCCTACGAGCAGTACTTC.

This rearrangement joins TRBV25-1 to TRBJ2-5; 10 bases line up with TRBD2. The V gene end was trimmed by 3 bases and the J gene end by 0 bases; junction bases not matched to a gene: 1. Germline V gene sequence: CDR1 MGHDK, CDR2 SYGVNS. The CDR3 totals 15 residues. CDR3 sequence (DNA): TGTGCCAGCAGTGAGCTAGCGGGGGACCAAGAGACCCAGTACTTC. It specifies CASSELAGDQETQYF. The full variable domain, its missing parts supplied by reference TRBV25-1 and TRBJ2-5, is EADIYQTPRYLVIGTGKKITLECSQTMGHDKMYWYQQDPGMELHLIHYSYGVNSTEKGDLSSESTVSRIRTEHFPLTLESARPSHTSQYLCASSELAGDQETQYFGPGTRLLVL.

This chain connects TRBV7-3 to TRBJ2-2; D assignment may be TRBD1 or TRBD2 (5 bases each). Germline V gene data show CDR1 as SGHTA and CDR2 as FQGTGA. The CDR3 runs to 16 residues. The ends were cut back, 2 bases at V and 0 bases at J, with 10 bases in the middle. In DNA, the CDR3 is TGTGCCAGCAGCTTATACGGGGCCGCGAACACCGGGGAGCTGTTTTTT. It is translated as CASSLYGAANTGELFF.

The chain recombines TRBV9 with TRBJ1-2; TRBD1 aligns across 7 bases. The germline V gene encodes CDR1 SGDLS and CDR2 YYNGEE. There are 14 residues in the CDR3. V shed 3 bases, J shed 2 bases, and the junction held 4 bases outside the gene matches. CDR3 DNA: TGTGCCAGCAGCGCAGAGACAGGGAACTATGGCTACACCTTC. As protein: CASSAETGNYGYTF.

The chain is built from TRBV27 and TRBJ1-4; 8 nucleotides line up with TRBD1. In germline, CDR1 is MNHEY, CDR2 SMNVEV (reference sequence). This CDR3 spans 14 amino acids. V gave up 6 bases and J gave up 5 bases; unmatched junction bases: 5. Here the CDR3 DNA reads TGTGCCAGCAGGCTACAGGGGGGAAATGAAAAACTGTTTTTT. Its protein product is CASRLQGGNEKLFF.

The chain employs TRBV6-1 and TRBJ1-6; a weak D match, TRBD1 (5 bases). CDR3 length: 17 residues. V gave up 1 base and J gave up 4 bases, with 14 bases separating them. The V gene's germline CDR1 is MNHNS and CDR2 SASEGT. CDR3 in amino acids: CASSEGGAGSYNSPLHF. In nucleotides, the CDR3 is TGTGCCAGCAGTGAAGGCGGGGCAGGGTCTTATAATTCACCCCTCCACTTT.

In nucleotides, the CDR3 is TGTGCCAGCAGCGTAGGACAGGTAAATCAGCCCCAGCATTTT. This sequence encodes CASSVGQVNQPQHF. The chain carries TRBV9 and TRBJ1-5; a weak D match, TRBD1 (6 bases). The germline V gene has CDR1 SGDLS and CDR2 YYNGEE. CDR3 length: 14 amino acids. The V gene lost 0 bases and the J gene lost 4 bases, with 8 bases spanning the gap.

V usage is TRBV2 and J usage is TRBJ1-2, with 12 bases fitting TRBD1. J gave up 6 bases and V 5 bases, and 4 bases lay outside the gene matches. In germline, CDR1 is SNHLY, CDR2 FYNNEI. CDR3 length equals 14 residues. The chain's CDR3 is CASSPGQGANGYTF. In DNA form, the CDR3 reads TGTGCCAGCAGTCCGGGACAGGGGGCCAATGGCTACACCTTC.

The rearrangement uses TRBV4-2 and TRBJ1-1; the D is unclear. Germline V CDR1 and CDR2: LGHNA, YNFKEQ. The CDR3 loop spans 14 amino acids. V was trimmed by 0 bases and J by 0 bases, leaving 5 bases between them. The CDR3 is CASSQDSLNTEAFF. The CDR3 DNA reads TGTGCCAGCAGCCAAGACAGTCTGAACACTGAAGCTTTCTTT.